Following are 7 T cell receptor beta chains from one sample sequenced in a study of cytomegalovirus exposure and HLA in healthy donors. 60 Vbeta and 13 Jbeta primers were used in PCR. Generated by immunoSEQ multiplex PCR, the TCRdb table keeps only in-frame clones and is missing some. The sample yields more than 80,000 clones, around three quarters seen once. Sequencing used PBMCs. The receptors were gathered from a boy aged 10-17 years in good health and CMV-seronegative.

V is TRBV5-4 and J is TRBJ2-7; the match to TRBD1 covers 10 bases. V shed 4 bases, J shed 8 bases, and the junction held 12 bases outside the gene matches. There are 15 residues in the CDR3. Germline V CDR1 and CDR2: SGHNT, YYREEE (reference sequence). The CDR3 region is CASSDPPGQGPKQYF. The CDR3, as DNA: TGTGCCAGCAGCGACCCACCGGGACAGGGGCCTAAGCAGTACTTC. The complete variable domain, with remaining parts taken from reference TRBV5-4 and TRBJ2-7, reads ETGVTQSPTHLIKTRGQQVTLRCSSQSGHNTVSWYQQALGQGPQFIFQYYREEENGRGNFPPRFSGLQFPNYSSELNVNALELDDSALYLCASSDPPGQGPKQYFGPGTRLTVT.

The genes are TRBV25-1 and TRBJ2-3, with 12 bases lining up with TRBD2. The germline CDR1 and CDR2 sequences are MGHDK and SYGVNS. The CDR3 is 12 amino acids. Germline trimming cut 2 bases from V and 14 bases from J; bases unmatched to any gene: 2. The CDR3 spells CASSELAGGPYF. CDR3 nucleotides: TGTGCCAGCAGTGAACTAGCGGGGGGGCCGTATTTT.

This clone showed up just a few times. One end of the junction varies from germline; a read error may be responsible. The chain uses TRBV5-1 and TRBJ1-1; D unclear. The V gene's germline CDR1 is SGHRS and CDR2 YFSETQ. The CDR3 consists of 15 residues. CDR3 DNA sequence: TGCGCCAGCAGCCGGGGTTTACCTGGGAACGCTGAAGCTTTCTTT. Translation gives CASSRGLPGNAEAFF.

V usage is TRBV30 and J usage is TRBJ2-5; no definite D call. The CDR3 runs to 15 residues. Germline V gene lookup returns CDR1 GTSNPN and CDR2 SVGIG (reference sequence). Trimming removed 4 bases at V and 2 bases at J, with 17 bases between. The CDR3 DNA sequence: TGTGCCTGGACCCCCCCGACTTCCCTTCAAGAGACCCAGTACTTC. Its protein product is CAWTPPTSLQETQYF.

The chain has TRBV5-4 and TRBJ2-7; D perhaps matches TRBD2 (6 bases). CDR1 is SGHNT, CDR2 YYREEE, per germline (reference sequence). Trimming removed 0 bases at V and 6 bases at J, with 13 bases between. The CDR3 spans 14 residues. CDR3 in amino acids: CASSLARDSGEQYF. CDR3 DNA: TGTGCCAGCAGCTTGGCCAGGGACTCGGGCGAGCAGTACTTC.

This chain uses TRBV28 with TRBJ1-5; no clear D gene. Between the trimmed V and J ends, which lost 6 bases and 5 bases, there was a span of 11 bases. Germline CDR1 and CDR2: MDHEN and SYDVKM. CDR3 size: 13 residues. The CDR3 nucleotides are TGTGCCAGCAGCCTCCTCCGGGATCAGCCCCAGCATTTT. Amino acids: CASSLLRDQPQHF.

The chain is built from TRBV6-4 and TRBJ2-3, with 7 bases lining up with TRBD2. The CDR3 is 18 residues long. V trimming: 0 bases; J trimming: 0 bases; junction bases outside the gene matches: 9. Germline V CDR1 and CDR2: MRHNA, SNTAGT. CDR3 nucleotides: TGTGCCAGCAGTGACTCTCAACAAGCGGGACGGAGCACAGATACGCAGTATTTT. Encoded protein: CASSDSQQAGRSTDTQYF.